This passage covers 5 T cell receptor beta chains from one sample sequenced in a study of PD-1 blockade in classical Hodgkin lymphoma. The method was immunoSEQ multiplex PCR; TCRdb's version includes in-frame clones alone and lacks a portion of them. Found here are 20,000 to 25,000 clones, roughly 94% of them singletons; the top ten hold 4.5% to 7%. Time point defined: newly diagnosed, previously untreated cHL patient sample. The source material was peripheral blood mononuclear cells (PBMCs). These receptor sequences come from a human donor with classical Hodgkin lymphoma.

The gene calls are TRBV15 and TRBJ2-1, with TRBD2 matching 11 bases. The V and J ends lost 3 bases and 5 bases, in that order; junction bases with no gene match: 6. The V gene's germline CDR1 is LNHNV and CDR2 YYDKDF (reference sequence). This CDR3 spans 16 amino acids. CDR3 sequence (DNA): TGTGCCACCAGCAGCCCGGGACTAGCGGAAAACAATGAGCAGTTCTTC. Translated: CATSSPGLAENNEQFF.

This CDR3 is CASSLSGRRETQYF. Here the CDR3 DNA reads TGTGCCAGCAGTTTAAGCGGTAGAAGAGAGACCCAGTACTTC. V gene TRBV28 combines with J gene TRBJ2-5; D perhaps matches TRBD2 (5 bases). With 2 bases removed from V and 4 bases from J, the gap between germline ends came to 11 bases. This CDR3 spans 14 amino acids. Germline CDR1 is MDHEN and CDR2 is SYDVKM.

This clone turned up a few times. In DNA, the CDR3 is TGTGCCAGCAGCCCTAATAGCAATCAGCCCCAGCATTTT. It yields the protein CASSPNSNQPQHF. This rearrangement joins TRBV7-2 to TRBJ1-5; D is uncertain. The CDR3 runs 13 residues. Trimming took off 5 bases at V and 0 bases at J, with 5 bases between the two ends. CDR1 SGHTA and CDR2 FQGNSA come from the germline V gene.

The V and J genes are TRBV14 and TRBJ1-2; D is unresolved. Germline assignment: CDR1 SGHDN and CDR2 FVKESK. The CDR3 covers 14 residues. The V end lost 6 bases, the J end lost 1 base, and 12 bases lay between the germline ends. The CDR3 nucleotides read TGTGCCAGCAGTAAACAGAATTTTAACTATGGCTACACCTTC. Amino acid sequence: CASSKQNFNYGYTF.

The V call is TRBV5-5, the J call TRBJ1-1; possibly TRBD1 for D (6 bases). V dropped 2 bases and J dropped 1 base, with 9 bases sitting between them. Looked up from germline, CDR1 is SGHKS and CDR2 is YYEKEE (reference sequence). There are 14 residues in the CDR3. The CDR3 sequence: CASSFRQANTEAFF. The CDR3 DNA is TGTGCCAGCAGCTTCCGACAGGCGAACACTGAAGCTTTCTTT.